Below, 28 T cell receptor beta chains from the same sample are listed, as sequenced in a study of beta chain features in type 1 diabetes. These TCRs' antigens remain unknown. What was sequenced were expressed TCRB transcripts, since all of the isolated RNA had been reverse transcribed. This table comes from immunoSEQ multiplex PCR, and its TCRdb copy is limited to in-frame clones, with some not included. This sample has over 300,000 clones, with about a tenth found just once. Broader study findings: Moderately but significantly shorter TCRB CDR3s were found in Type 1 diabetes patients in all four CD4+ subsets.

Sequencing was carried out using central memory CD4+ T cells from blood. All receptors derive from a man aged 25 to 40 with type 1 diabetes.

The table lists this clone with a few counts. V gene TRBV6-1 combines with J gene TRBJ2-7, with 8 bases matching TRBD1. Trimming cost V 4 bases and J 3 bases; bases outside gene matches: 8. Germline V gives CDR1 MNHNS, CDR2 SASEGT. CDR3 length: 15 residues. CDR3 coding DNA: TGTGCCAGCAGTGCCGGACAGGGAGTTTTCTACGAGCAGTACTTC. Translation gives CASSAGQGVFYEQYF.

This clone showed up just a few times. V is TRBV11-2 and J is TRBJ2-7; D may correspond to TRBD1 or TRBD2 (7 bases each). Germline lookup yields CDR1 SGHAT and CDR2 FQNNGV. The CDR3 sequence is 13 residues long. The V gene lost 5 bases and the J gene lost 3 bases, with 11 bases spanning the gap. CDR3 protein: CASSPRGGYEQYF. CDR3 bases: TGTGCCAGCAGCCCCAGGGGGGGCTACGAGCAGTACTTC. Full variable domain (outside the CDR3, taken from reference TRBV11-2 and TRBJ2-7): EAGVAQSPRYKIIEKRQSVAFWCNPISGHATLYWYQQILGQGPKLLIQFQNNGVVDDSQLPKDRFSAERLKGVDSTLKIQPAKLEDSAVYLCASSPRGGYEQYFGPGTRLTVT.

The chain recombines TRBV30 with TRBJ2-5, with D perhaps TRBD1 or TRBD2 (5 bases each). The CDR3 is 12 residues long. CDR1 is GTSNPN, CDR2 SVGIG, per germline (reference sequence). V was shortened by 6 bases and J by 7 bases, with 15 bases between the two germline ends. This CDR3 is CACNRDRGTQYF. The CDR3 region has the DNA TGTGCCTGCAACCGGGACCGGGGGACCCAGTACTTC.

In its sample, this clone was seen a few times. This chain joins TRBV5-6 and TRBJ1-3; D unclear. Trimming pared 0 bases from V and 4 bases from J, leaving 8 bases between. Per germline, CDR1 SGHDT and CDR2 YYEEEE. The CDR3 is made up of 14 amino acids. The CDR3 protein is CASSLAAAGNTIYF. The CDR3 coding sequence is TGTGCCAGCAGCTTGGCCGCGGCAGGAAACACCATATATTTT.

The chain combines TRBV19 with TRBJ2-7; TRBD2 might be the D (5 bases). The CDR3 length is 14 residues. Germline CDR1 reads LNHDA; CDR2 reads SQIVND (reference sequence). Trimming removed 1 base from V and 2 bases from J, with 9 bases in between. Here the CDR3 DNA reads TGTGCCAGTAGTATAGGAGGGAACGCCTACGAGCAGTACTTC. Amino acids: CASSIGGNAYEQYF.

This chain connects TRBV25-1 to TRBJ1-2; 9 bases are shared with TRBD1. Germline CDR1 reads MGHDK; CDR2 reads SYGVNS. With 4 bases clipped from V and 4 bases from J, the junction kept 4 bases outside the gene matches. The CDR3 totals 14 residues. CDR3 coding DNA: TGTGCCAGCAGTGGGGGACAGGGCAGCTATGGCTACACCTTC. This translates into CASSGGQGSYGYTF.

The CDR3 here is CASSQSSDTQYF. CDR3 coding DNA: TGTGCCAGCAGCCAGAGTTCAGATACGCAGTATTTT. The rearrangement uses TRBV7-2 and TRBJ2-3; D is ambiguous. Germline loops: CDR1 SGHTA, CDR2 FQGNSA. The V end was cut by 5 bases, the J end by 4 bases, with 7 bases between. This CDR3 region has 12 residues.

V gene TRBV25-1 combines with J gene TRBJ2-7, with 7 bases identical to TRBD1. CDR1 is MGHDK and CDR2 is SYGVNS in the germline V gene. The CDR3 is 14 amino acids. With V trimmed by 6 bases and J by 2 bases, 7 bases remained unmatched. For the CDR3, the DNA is TGTGCCAGCAGAGGACAGGTAAATACCTACGAGCAGTACTTC. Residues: CASRGQVNTYEQYF.

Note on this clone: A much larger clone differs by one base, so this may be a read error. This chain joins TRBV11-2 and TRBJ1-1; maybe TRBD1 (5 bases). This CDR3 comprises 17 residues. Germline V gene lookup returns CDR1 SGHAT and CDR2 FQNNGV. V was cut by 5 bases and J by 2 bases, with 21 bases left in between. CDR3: CASSPTAPGSFNTEAFF. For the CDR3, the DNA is TGTGCCAGCAGCCCCACGGCTCCAGGGAGCTTTAACACTGAAGCTTTCTTT.

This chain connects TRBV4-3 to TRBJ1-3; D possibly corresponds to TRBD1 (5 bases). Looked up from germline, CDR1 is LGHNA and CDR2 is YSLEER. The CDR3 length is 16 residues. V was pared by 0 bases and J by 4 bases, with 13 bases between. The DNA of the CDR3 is TGCGCCAGCAGCCAAGATCCATGGGGGGTCGGAAACACCATATATTTT. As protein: CASSQDPWGVGNTIYF.

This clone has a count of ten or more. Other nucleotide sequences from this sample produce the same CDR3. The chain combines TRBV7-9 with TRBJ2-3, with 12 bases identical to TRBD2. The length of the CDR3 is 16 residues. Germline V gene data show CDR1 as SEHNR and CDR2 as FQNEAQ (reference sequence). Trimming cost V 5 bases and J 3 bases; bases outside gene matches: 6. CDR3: CASSPLAGGPTDTQYF. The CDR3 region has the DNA TGTGCCAGCAGCCCCCTAGCGGGGGGGCCGACAGATACGCAGTATTTT.

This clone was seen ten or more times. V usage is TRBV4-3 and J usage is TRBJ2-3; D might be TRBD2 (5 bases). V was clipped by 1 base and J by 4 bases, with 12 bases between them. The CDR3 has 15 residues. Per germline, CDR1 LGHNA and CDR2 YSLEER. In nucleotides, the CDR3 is TGCGCCAGCAGCCAAGGTTCTGGGCGGGCAGATACGCAGTATTTT. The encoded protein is CASSQGSGRADTQYF.

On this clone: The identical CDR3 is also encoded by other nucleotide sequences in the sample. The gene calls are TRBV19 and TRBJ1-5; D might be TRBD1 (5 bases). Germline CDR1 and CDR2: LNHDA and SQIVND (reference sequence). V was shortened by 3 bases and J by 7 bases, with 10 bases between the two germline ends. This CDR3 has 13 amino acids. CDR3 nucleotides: TGTGCCAGTAGTATTCAGGGCGACCAGCCCCAGCATTTT. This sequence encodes CASSIQGDQPQHF.

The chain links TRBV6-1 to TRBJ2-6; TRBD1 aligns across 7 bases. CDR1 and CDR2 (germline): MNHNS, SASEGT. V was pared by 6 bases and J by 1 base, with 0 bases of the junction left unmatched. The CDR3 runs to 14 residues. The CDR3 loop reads CASRTGSGANVLTF. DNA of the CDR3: TGTGCCAGCAGGACAGGGTCTGGGGCCAACGTCCTGACTTTC.

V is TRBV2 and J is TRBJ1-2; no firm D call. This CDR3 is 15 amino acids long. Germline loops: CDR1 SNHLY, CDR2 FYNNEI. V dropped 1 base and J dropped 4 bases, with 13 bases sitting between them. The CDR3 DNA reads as TGTGCCAGCAGTGAAGGGAGGAGCGGGAGCTATGGCTACACCTTC. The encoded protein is CASSEGRSGSYGYTF.

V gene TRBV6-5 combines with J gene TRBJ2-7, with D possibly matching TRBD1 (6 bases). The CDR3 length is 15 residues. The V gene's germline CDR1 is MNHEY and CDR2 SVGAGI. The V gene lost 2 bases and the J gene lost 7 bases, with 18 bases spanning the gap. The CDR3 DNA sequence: TGTGCCAGCAGTTACCCTTTGGGGCAGGGGTGGGAGCAGTACTTC. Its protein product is CASSYPLGQGWEQYF.

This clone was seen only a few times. This CDR3 reads CASSVELGTTDTQYF. CDR3 DNA: TGTGCCAGCAGCGTAGAGCTGGGGACCACAGATACGCAGTATTTT. The chain combines TRBV9 with TRBJ2-3; D tentatively fits TRBD1 or TRBD2 (5 bases each). This CDR3 has 15 residues. CDR1 SGDLS and CDR2 YYNGEE come from the germline V gene. The V gene lost 0 bases and the J gene lost 2 bases, with 10 bases spanning the gap.

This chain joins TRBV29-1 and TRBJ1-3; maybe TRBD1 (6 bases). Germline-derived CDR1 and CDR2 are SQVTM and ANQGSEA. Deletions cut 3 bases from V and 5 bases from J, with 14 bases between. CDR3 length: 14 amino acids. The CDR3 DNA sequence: TGCAGCGTTGAGGTAACGGGACACCGAAACACCATATATTTT. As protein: CSVEVTGHRNTIYF.

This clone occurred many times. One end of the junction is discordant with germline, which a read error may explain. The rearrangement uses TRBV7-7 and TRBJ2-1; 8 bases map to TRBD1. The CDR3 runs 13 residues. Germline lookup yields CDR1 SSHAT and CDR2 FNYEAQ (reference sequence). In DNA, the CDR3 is TGTGCTAGCAGCTCGGACAGGGTGGGTGAGCAGTTCTTC. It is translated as CASSSDRVGEQFF.

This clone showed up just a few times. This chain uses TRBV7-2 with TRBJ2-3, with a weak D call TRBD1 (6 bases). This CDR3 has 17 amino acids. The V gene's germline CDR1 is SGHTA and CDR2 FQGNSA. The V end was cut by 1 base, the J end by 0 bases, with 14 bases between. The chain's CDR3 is CASSLDRDILSTDTQYF. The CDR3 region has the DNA TGTGCCAGCAGCTTAGACCGGGACATCCTGAGCACAGATACGCAGTATTTT.

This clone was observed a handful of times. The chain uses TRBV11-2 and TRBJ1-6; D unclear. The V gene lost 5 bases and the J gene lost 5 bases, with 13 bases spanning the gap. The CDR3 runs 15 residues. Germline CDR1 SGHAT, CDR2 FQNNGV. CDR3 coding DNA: TGTGCCAGCAGCCCCTGGGCCGATGATAATTCACCCCTCCACTTT. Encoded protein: CASSPWADDNSPLHF. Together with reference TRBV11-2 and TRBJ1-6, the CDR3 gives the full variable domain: EAGVAQSPRYKIIEKRQSVAFWCNPISGHATLYWYQQILGQGPKLLIQFQNNGVVDDSQLPKDRFSAERLKGVDSTLKIQPAKLEDSAVYLCASSPWADDNSPLHFGNGTRLTVT.

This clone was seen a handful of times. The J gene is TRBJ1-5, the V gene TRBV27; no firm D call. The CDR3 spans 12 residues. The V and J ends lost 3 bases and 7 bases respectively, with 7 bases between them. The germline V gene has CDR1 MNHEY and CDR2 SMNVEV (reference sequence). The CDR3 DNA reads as TGTGCCAGCAGTTTTCTGGGACAGCCCCAGCATTTT. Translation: CASSFLGQPQHF.

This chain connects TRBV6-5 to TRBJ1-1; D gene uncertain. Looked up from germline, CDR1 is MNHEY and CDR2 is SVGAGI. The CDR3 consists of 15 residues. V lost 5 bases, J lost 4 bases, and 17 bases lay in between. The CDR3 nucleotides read TGTGCCAGCAGTCGCACCCGACTGGGAGCCACTGAAGCTTTCTTT. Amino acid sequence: CASSRTRLGATEAFF.

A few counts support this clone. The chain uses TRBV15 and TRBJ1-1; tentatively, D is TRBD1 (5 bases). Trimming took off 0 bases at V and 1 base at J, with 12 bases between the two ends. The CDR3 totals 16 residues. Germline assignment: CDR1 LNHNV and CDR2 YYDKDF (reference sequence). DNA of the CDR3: TGTGCCACCAGCAGAGATCCCGGGGCCAGGAACACTGAAGCTTTCTTT. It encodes CATSRDPGARNTEAFF.

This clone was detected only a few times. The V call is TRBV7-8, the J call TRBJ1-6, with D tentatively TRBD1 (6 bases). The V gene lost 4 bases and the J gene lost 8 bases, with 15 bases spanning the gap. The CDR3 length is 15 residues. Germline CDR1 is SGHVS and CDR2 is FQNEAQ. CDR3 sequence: CASSSTQGGDSPLHF. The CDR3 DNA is TGTGCCAGCAGCTCAACACAGGGTGGCGATTCACCCCTCCACTTT.

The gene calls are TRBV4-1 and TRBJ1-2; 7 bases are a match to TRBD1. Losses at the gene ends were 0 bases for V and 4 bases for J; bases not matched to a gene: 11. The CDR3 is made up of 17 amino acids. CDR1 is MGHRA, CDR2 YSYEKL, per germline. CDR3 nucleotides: TGCGCCAGCAGCCAAGAGTATCGGACAGGCTTTTTCTATGGCTACACCTTC. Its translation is CASSQEYRTGFFYGYTF.

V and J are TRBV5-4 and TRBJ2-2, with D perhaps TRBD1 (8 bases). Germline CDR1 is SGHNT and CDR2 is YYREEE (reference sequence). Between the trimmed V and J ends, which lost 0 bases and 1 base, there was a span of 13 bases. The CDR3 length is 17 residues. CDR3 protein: CASSLGTGRGNTGELFF. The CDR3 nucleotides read TGTGCCAGCAGCTTGGGGACAGGGAGGGGGAACACCGGGGAGCTGTTTTTT.

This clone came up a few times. The DNA of the CDR3 is TGTGCCAGCAGCTTGGACGGGGAGCTGTTTTTT. Its translation: CASSLDGELFF. The V call is TRBV7-2, the J call TRBJ2-2; D is uncertain. The V gene lost 3 bases and the J gene lost 7 bases, with 3 bases spanning the gap. The CDR3 loop spans 11 amino acids. Germline assignment: CDR1 SGHTA and CDR2 FQGNSA.